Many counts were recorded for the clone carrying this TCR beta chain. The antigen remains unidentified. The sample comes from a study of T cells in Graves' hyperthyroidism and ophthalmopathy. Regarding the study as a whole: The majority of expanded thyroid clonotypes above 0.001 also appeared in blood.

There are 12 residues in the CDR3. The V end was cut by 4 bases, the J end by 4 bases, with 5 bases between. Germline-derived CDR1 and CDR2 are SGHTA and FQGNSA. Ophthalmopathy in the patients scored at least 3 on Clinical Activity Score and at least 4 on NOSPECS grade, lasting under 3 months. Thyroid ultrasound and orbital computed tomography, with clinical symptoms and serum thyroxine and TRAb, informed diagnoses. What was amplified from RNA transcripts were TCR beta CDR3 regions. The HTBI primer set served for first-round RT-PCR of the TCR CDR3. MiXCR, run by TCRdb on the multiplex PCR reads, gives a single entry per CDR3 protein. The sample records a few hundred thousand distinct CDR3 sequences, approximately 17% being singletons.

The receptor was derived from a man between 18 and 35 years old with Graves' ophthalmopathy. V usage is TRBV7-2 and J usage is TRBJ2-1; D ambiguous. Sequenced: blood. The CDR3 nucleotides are TGTGCCAGCAGCTCGGGTTACAATGAGCAGTTCTTC. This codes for CASSSGYNEQFF.